This passage covers 21 T cell receptor delta chains from one sample sequenced in a study of gamma-delta chains in newborns, infants, children. TCRdb called clones anew from the reads with CATT. This table has more than 9,000 delta-chain clones, about 8.2% appearing once. Material for sequencing was blood. These receptors came from a child who was a newborn, infant or young child, either healthy, febrile or measles-vaccinated (not recorded which).

With respect to this clone: The junction departs from the called germline gene at one end, perhaps through a read error. The chain couples TRDV2 to TRDJ2; 7 bases are shared with TRDD3. The CDR3 consists of 15 residues. CDR1 GEAIGNYY and CDR2 EKD come from the germline V gene. The CDR3 nucleotides read TGTGCCTGTGACACTGGGGGAGCTTTGACAGCACTACTCTTCTTT. Translation gives CACDTGGALTALLFF.

This clone occurred a few times. A read error is the likely source, as a far larger clone sits one nucleotide away. Other DNA sequences from this sample encode an identical CDR3 as well. The chain is built from TRDV2 and TRDJ3, with TRDD3 matching over 9 bases. CDR1 and CDR2 (germline): GEAIGNYY, EKD. The CDR3 extends over 17 amino acids. V shed 2 bases and J 1 base; nucleotides not matched to a gene: 2. The DNA of the CDR3 is TGTGCCTGTGACAGCACTGGGGGATCCTGGGACACCCGACAGATGTTTTTC. Encoded protein: CACDSTGGSWDTRQMFF.

This clone was counted between two and nine times. This clone may be a read error of a much larger clone one base away. This chain connects TRDV2 to TRDJ1; 8 nucleotides agree with TRDD3. Germline V CDR1 and CDR2: GEAIGNYY, EKD. CDR3 length: 16 amino acids. The CDR3: CACDTLQNWGRDKLTF. The DNA for the CDR3 is TGTGCCTGTGACACGTTACAGAACTGGGGGCGCGATAAACTCACCTTT.

This clone appeared a few times. The rearrangement joins TRDV2 to TRDJ3, with TRDD3 matching 8 bases. Looked up from germline, CDR1 is GEAIGNYY and CDR2 is EKD. The CDR3 is 19 amino acids. V lost 2 bases, J lost 5 bases, and 13 bases stayed unmatched. CDR3 residues: CACDIQGDNPSRDTRQMFF. CDR3 sequence (DNA): TGTGCCTGTGACATTCAGGGGGATAATCCTTCCCGGGACACCCGACAGATGTTTTTC.

The V gene is TRDV2, the J gene TRDJ1, with D perhaps matching TRDD3 (6 bases). The CDR3 runs 14 residues. CDR1 and CDR2 (germline): GEAIGNYY, EKD. V lost 2 bases, J lost 1 base, and 10 bases lay in between. DNA for the CDR3: TGTGCCTGTGACAGGATGGGGGTCACCGATAAACTCATCTTT. Translation gives CACDRMGVTDKLIF.

The chain uses TRDV2 and TRDJ1; 11 bases are shared with TRDD3. Looked up from germline, CDR1 is GEAIGNYY and CDR2 is EKD. The CDR3 has 16 amino acids. V was pared by 3 bases and J by 3 bases, with 8 bases of the junction left unmatched. The CDR3 region is CACDVLGDIMADKLIF. DNA for the CDR3: TGTGCCTGTGACGTACTGGGGGATATAATGGCCGATAAACTCATCTTT.

By sample fraction, this clone is medium-sized. Distinct nucleotide sequences in the sample also encode this CDR3. The chain recombines TRDV2 with TRDJ3; D perhaps matches TRDD3 (5 bases). CDR1 and CDR2 (germline): GEAIGNYY, EKD. The V gene lost 0 bases and the J gene lost 0 bases, with 11 bases spanning the gap. The CDR3 is made up of 18 amino acids. CDR3 region: CACDTAAGSSWDTRQMFF. The CDR3, as DNA: TGTGCCTGTGACACCGCTGCGGGGAGCTCCTGGGACACCCGACAGATGTTTTTC.

This clone is termed medium-sized. The same CDR3 is also encoded by other DNA sequences in this sample. V usage is TRDV2 and J usage is TRDJ3, with 7 bases that match TRDD3. This CDR3 is 23 amino acids long. In germline, CDR1 is GEAIGNYY, CDR2 EKD. The J segment lost 0 bases and the V segment lost 0 bases, leaving 19 bases of the junction unmatched. The CDR3 DNA reads TGTGCCTGTGACACCCCAGTTGGCAATTGGGGGACGGCCAGCTCCTGGGACACCCGACAGATGTTTTTC. Amino acid sequence: CACDTPVGNWGTASSWDTRQMFF.

By sample share, this clone is medium-sized. The same CDR3 also results from other DNA sequences found in this sample. The chain is built from TRDV2 and TRDJ1, with 7 positions matching TRDD3. The junction had 10 bases not matched to a gene; V was cut back by 1 base and J by 0 bases. The germline V gene encodes CDR1 GEAIGNYY and CDR2 EKD. The CDR3 extends over 17 amino acids. The CDR3, as DNA: TGTGCCTGTGACACTCTCCTTACTGGGGATGACACCGATAAACTCATCTTT. It translates to CACDTLLTGDDTDKLIF.

This clone occurred a few times. The CDR3 here is CALGELPLTGGYTDKLIF. The CDR3 DNA reads TGTGCTCTTGGGGAACTCCCCTTGACTGGGGGATACACCGATAAACTCATCTTT. V is TRDV1 and J is TRDJ1; 10 bases line up with TRDD3. Germline V gene sequence: CDR1 TSWWSYY, CDR2 QGS. The CDR3 has 18 residues. V gave up 0 bases and J gave up 0 bases; unmatched junction bases: 7.

This clone counts as medium-sized (0.01 to 0.1%). The same CDR3 is also encoded by other DNA sequences in this sample. The chain has TRDV2 and TRDJ3, with TRDD3 matching over 9 bases. The CDR3 is made up of 16 amino acids. Trimming at V came to 0 bases and at J to 4 bases, leaving 0 bases not matched to a gene. Germline V gene lookup returns CDR1 GEAIGNYY and CDR2 EKD. CDR3 loop: CACDTWGIWDTRQMFF. In nucleotides, the CDR3 is TGTGCCTGTGACACCTGGGGGATATGGGACACCCGACAGATGTTTTTC.

The CDR3 coding sequence is TGTGCCTGTGACACCTTGGTCGCTGGGGGTCAGTACACCGATAAACTCATCTTT. It translates to CACDTLVAGGQYTDKLIF. This chain links TRDV2 with TRDJ1; 7 nucleotides agree with TRDD3. The CDR3 spans 18 residues. CDR1 and CDR2 from the germline V gene are GEAIGNYY and EKD. J gave up 0 bases and V 0 bases, and 12 bases lay outside the gene matches.

Only a few counts were recorded for this clone. The chain links TRDV1 to TRDJ1, with 8 bases lining up with TRDD2. The CDR3 length is 21 residues. J was trimmed by 0 bases and V by 5 bases; bases with no gene match: 23. Germline-derived CDR1 and CDR2 are TSWWSYY and QGS. DNA of the CDR3: TGTGCTCTTGGGAGTCGGTCTTCCTACGGTGTGCTTGTGGGGGACACCGATAAACTCATCTTT. Residues: CALGSRSSYGVLVGDTDKLIF.

This clone was counted only a few times. V usage is TRDV2 and J usage is TRDJ2; 10 nucleotides match TRDD3. The V gene end was trimmed by 0 bases and the J gene end by 0 bases; junction bases not matched to a gene: 9. This CDR3 is 19 amino acids long. Germline CDR1 is GEAIGNYY and CDR2 is EKD. The CDR3: CACDTVGGYNPSLTAQLFF. CDR3 sequence (DNA): TGTGCCTGTGACACCGTTGGGGGATACAACCCCTCTTTGACAGCACAACTCTTCTTT.

This clone has just a few counts. The genes are TRDV2 and TRDJ1, with 13 bases fitting TRDD3. V dropped 3 bases and J dropped 4; count of bases not matched to a gene: 7. Germline CDR1 is GEAIGNYY and CDR2 is EKD. This CDR3 is 16 amino acids long. CDR3 protein: CACDYILGDTYDKLIF. CDR3 in DNA: TGTGCCTGTGACTATATACTGGGGGATACGTACGATAAACTCATCTTT.

This clone was counted a few times. The identical CDR3 is also encoded by other nucleotide sequences in the sample. The V and J genes are TRDV1 and TRDJ1, with TRDD3 matching 11 bases. This CDR3 has 18 residues. J lost 0 bases, V lost 0 bases, and 6 bases had no gene match. Germline CDR1 TSWWSYY, CDR2 QGS. CDR3 amino acids: CALGELSAWGIHTDKLIF. In DNA form, the CDR3 reads TGTGCTCTTGGGGAACTATCTGCCTGGGGGATACACACCGATAAACTCATCTTT.

This clone was counted only a few times. The V gene is TRDV2, the J gene TRDJ2, with TRDD3 identical over 9 bases. V trimming: 3 bases; J trimming: 4 bases; junction bases outside the gene matches: 5. Germline V lookup: CDR1 GEAIGNYY, CDR2 EKD. CDR3 length equals 15 residues. This chain's CDR3 is CACDFLLGETAQLFF. The CDR3 coding sequence is TGTGCCTGTGACTTCCTACTGGGGGAGACAGCACAACTCTTCTTT.

This clone came up a few times. This rearrangement joins TRDV1 to TRDJ2; D possibly corresponds to TRDD3 (5 bases). The CDR3 extends over 15 amino acids. V lost 0 bases and J lost 4, with 9 bases in between. In germline, CDR1 is TSWWSYY, CDR2 QGS. The CDR3 is CALGELYWGTAQLFF. The CDR3 DNA is TGTGCTCTTGGGGAACTTTATTGGGGGACAGCACAACTCTTCTTT.

By share of the sample, this clone is medium-sized (0.01 to 0.1%). The chain uses TRDV2 and TRDJ1, with 7 bases that match TRDD3. Germline CDR1 and CDR2: GEAIGNYY and EKD. Unmatched junction bases numbered 9, after V lost 0 bases and J lost 0 bases. CDR3 length: 17 amino acids. CDR3 nucleotides: TGTGCCTGTGACACCGTGAATGGGGGAATGTACACCGATAAACTCATCTTT. This encodes CACDTVNGGMYTDKLIF.

This clone turned up a few times. A much larger clone is a single base away; this may be a read error. V is TRDV2 and J is TRDJ1; 7 nucleotides line up with TRDD3. Germline V gene data show CDR1 as GEAIGNYY and CDR2 as EKD. The CDR3 length is 14 residues. After removal of 2 bases from V and 0 bases from J, the junction contained 2 bases not matched to a gene. The DNA for the CDR3 is TGTGCCTGTGACATACTGGGGTACACCGATAAACTCATCTTT. Residues: CACDILGYTDKLIF.

This sequence joins TRDV2 and TRDJ3; D might be TRDD2 (5 bases). The CDR3 sequence is 21 residues long. Between the trimmed V and J ends, which lost 0 bases and 0 bases, there was a span of 20 bases. Germline V gives CDR1 GEAIGNYY, CDR2 EKD. The DNA for the CDR3 is TGTGCCTGTGACACCCCATTCCTTCGAGGGGCAAGCTCCTGGGACACCCGACAGATGTTTTTC. Translation: CACDTPFLRGASSWDTRQMFF.